This T cell receptor beta chain was sequenced during a study of cytomegalovirus exposure and HLA in healthy donors. Study findings and constraints: In vitro confirmation showed a few CMV-associated chains to be CMV antigen specific. Further analysis, carried out later, found HLA-associated TCR beta chains more clonally expanded than equally common other chains. A classifier reportedly called cytomegalovirus status with high sensitivity and specificity.

The PCR had 60 Vbeta and 13 Jbeta primers. Sequenced by immunoSEQ multiplex PCR; TCRdb stores in-frame clones only, minus some. The sample lists about 190,000 clones, 81% seen once, with approximately 3.9% in the top ten. The CDR3 is 13 residues long. CDR1 is PRHDT and CDR2 is FYEKMQ in the germline V gene (reference sequence). Between the trimmed V and J ends, which lost 4 bases and 2 bases, there was a span of 9 bases. Comment on this clone: Its antigen is undetermined.

The chain employs TRBV13 and TRBJ2-7; D unresolved. Sequenced sample: PBMCs. The receptor comes from a man aged 50 or older in good health and CMV-seronegative. The CDR3 DNA follows: TGTGCCAGCAGCTCGGGTAGGACCTACGAGCAGTACTTC. It is translated as CASSSGRTYEQYF. Supplemented by reference TRBV13 and TRBJ2-7, the full variable domain reads AAGVIQSPRHLIKEKRETATLKCYPIPRHDTVYWYQQGPGQDPQFLISFYEKMQSDKGSIPDRFSAQQFSDYHSELNMSSLELGDSALYFCASSSGRTYEQYFGPGTRLTVT.